The clone carrying this TCR beta chain occurred many times. Its antigen is as yet unknown. TCRdb used MiXCR to reprocess the 5' RACE reads, holding one entry per CDR3 protein. Here the sample spans about 200,000 distinct CDR3 sequences, 9.5% being singletons. The record originates from a study of T-cell memory formation after mild COVID-19. Overall study context: Largely, the TCR clusters proved donor specific. General study results and limits: Some clones that responded were present in memory (sampled pre-infection), which suggests cross-reactive memory joined. Clones that shrank (day 15 to 85) were balanced CD4/CD8, whereas later expanders leaned CD4+.

This receptor was identified in a man in his late teens or twenties who had mild COVID-19 (a few samples of this study predate the infection). Cell type and time point are not known. Sequences were obtained from PBMCs or a T cell subset sorted from them (not recorded which).

CDR3 region: CASSLDRGVYNEQFF. CDR3 DNA sequence: TGTGCCAGCAGCTTAGATCGCGGGGTTTACAATGAGCAGTTCTTC. This chain uses TRBV7-2 with TRBJ2-1; TRBD2 might be the D (6 bases). V gave up 1 base and J gave up 4 bases, with 11 bases separating them. Looked up from germline, CDR1 is SGHTA and CDR2 is FQGNSA. The CDR3 runs to 15 residues.